This TCR beta chain was found in a study of T cell repertoires in cytomegalovirus infection. The overall study: The authors used CMV epitopes that were HLA-C-restricted (recently identified) and HLA-B-restricted (well studied). Carrying CMV and the relevant HLA type showed in public TCR beta signatures. Study findings and constraints: Clonotypes of TCR beta that were HLA-C-restricted and CMV-specific dominated the ex vivo response. Carriers of CMV and the relevant HLA type were discriminated by public TCR beta frequency.

CDR1 is SGHVS and CDR2 is FNYEAQ in the germline V gene. This CDR3 is 15 amino acids long. The V end was cut by 2 bases, the J end by 0 bases, with 10 bases between. TCRdb fed the reads into MiXCR, producing one record per CDR3 protein. The sample consists of around 71,000 distinct CDR3 sequences, about 37% of them appearing once. Points on this clonotype: What it binds is not known.

J is TRBJ1-1 and V is TRBV7-6, with TRBD1 as a possible D gene (5 bases). Specimen: CD8+ T cells from cultured PBMCs, collected from culture after CMV antigen stimulation. The source of this sequence is a human donor in good health (CMV status not recorded). Some clones in this sample may be carry-over from other donors' samples. CDR3 sequence (DNA): TGTGCCAGCAGCTTACGGGCAGGGATGAACACTGAAGCTTTCTTT. Its translation: CASSLRAGMNTEAFF.